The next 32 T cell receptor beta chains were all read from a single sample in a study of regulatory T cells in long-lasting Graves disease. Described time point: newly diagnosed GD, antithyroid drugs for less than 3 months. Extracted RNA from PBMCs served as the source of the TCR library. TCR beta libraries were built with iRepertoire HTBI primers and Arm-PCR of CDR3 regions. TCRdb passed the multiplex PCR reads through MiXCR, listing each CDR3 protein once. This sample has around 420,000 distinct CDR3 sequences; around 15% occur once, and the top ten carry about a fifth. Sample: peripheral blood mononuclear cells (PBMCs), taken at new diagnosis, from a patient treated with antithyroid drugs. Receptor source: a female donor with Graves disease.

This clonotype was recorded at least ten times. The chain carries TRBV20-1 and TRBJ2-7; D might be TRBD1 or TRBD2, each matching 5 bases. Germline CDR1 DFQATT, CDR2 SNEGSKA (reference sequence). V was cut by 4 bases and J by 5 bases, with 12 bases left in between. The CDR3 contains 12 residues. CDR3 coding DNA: TGCAGTGCTACCAGGGTACTAGACGAGCAGTACTTC. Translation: CSATRVLDEQYF.

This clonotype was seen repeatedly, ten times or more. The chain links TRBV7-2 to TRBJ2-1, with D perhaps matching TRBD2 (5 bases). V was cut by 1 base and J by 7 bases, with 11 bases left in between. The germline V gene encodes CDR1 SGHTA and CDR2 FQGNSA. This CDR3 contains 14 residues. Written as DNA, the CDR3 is TGTGCCAGCAGCTTAGTACGAGCGGAGAATGAGCAGTTCTTC. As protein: CASSLVRAENEQFF.

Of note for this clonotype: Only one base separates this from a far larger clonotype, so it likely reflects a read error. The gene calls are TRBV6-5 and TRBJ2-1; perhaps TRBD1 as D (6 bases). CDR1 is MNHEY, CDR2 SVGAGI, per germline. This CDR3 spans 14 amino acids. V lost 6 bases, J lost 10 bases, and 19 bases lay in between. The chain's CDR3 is CASSYRDTTYEQFF. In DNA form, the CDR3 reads TGTGCCAGCAGCTACCGGGACACCACCTACGAGCAGTTCTTC.

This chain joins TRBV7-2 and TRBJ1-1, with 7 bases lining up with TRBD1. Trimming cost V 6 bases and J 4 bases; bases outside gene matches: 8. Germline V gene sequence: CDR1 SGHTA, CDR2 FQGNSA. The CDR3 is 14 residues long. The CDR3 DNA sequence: TGTGCCAGCAGTCCGAGACAGGGCCTCACTGAAGCTTTCTTT. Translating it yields CASSPRQGLTEAFF.

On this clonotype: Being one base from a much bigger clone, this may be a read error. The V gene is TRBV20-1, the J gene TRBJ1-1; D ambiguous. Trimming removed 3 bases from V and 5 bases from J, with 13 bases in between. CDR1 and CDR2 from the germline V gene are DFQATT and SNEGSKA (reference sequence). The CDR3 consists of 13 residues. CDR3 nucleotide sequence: TGCAGTGCTAGTGATACTACGGCGACTGAAGCTTTCTTT. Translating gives CSASDTTATEAFF.

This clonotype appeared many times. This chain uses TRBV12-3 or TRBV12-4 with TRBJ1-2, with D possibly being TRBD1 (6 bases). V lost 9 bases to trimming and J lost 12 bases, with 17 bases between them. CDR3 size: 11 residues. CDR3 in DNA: TGTGCCAGTAAGAATGCCGGACAGAACACCTTC. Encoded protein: CASKNAGQNTF.

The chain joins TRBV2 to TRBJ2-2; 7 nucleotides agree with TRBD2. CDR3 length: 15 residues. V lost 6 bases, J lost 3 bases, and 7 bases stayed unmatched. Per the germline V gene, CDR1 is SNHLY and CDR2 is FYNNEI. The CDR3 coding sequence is TGTGCCAGCAGACCCTGGGGGGGGGACACCGGGGAGCTGTTTTTT. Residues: CASRPWGGDTGELFF. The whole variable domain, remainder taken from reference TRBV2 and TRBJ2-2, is EPEVTQTPSHQVTQMGQEVILRCVPISNHLYFYWYRQILGQKVEFLVSFYNNEISEKSEIFDDQFSVERPDGSNFTLKIRSTKLEDSAMYFCASRPWGGDTGELFFGEGSRLTVL.

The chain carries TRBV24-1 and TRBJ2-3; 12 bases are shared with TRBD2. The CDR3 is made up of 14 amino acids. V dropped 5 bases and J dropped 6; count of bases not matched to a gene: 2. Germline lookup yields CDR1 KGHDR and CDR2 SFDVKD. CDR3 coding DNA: TGTGCCACCAGTGGACTAGCGGGAGATGATACGCAGTATTTT. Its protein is CATSGLAGDDTQYF.

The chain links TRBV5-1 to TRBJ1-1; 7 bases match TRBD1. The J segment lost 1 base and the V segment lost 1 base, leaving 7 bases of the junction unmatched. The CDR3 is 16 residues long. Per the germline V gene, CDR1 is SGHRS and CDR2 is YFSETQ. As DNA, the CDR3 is TGCGCCAGCAGCTTGTTATCCGACAGGGCGAACACTGAAGCTTTCTTT. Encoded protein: CASSLLSDRANTEAFF.

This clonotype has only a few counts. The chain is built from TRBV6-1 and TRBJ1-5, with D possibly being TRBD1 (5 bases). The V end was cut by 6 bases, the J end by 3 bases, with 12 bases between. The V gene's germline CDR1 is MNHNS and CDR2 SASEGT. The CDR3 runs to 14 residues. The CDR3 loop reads CASRKGSLNQPQHF. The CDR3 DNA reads TGTGCCAGCAGAAAGGGGTCCCTCAATCAGCCCCAGCATTTT.

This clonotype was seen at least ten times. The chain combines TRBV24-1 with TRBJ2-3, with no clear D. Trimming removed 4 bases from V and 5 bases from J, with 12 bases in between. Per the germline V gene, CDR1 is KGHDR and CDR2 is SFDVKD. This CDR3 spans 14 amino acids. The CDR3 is CATSDPARRDTQYF. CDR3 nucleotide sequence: TGTGCCACCAGTGACCCGGCGAGGAGAGATACGCAGTATTTT.

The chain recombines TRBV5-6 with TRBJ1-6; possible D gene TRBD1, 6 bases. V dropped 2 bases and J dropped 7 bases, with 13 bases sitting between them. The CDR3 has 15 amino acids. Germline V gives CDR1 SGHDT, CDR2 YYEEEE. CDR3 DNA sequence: TGTGCCAGCAGCTTAGGGGGGATGGGCAATTCACCCCTCCACTTT. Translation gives CASSLGGMGNSPLHF.

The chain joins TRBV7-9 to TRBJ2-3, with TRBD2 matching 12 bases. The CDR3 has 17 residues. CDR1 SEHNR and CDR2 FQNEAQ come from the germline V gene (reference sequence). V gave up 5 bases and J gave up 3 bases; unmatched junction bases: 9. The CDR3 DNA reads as TGTGCCAGCAGCCTGACTAGCGGGGGAGGGCTGACAGATACGCAGTATTTT. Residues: CASSLTSGGGLTDTQYF.

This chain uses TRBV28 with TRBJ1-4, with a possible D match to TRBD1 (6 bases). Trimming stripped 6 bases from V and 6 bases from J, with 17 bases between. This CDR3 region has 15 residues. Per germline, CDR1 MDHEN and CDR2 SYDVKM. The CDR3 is CASSRSGVFDEKLFF. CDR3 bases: TGTGCCAGCAGCCGCTCAGGGGTGTTCGATGAAAAACTGTTTTTT.

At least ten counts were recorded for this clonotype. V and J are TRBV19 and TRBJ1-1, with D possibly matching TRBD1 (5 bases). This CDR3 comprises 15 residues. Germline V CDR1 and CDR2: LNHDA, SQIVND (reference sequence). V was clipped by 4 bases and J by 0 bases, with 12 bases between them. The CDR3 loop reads CASSRQTAMNTEAFF. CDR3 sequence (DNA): TGTGCCAGTAGTAGACAGACAGCTATGAACACTGAAGCTTTCTTT. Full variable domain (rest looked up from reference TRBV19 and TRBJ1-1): DGGITQSPKYLFRKEGQNVTLSCEQNLNHDAMYWYRQDPGQGLRLIYYSQIVNDFQKGDIAEGYSVSREKKESFPLTVTSAQKNPTAFYLCASSRQTAMNTEAFFGQGTRLTVV.

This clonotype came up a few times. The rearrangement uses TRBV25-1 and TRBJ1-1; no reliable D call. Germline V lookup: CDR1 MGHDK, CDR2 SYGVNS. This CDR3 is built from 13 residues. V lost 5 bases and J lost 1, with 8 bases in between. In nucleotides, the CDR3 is TGTGCCAGCAGTCGGGTTCCGAACACTGAAGCTTTCTTT. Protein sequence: CASSRVPNTEAFF.

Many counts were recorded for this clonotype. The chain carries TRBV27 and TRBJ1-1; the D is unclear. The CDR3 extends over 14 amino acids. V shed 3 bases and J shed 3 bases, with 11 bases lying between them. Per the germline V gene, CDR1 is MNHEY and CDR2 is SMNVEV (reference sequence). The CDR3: CASSLNLLHTEAFF. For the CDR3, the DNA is TGTGCCAGCAGTTTGAACCTATTGCACACTGAAGCTTTCTTT.

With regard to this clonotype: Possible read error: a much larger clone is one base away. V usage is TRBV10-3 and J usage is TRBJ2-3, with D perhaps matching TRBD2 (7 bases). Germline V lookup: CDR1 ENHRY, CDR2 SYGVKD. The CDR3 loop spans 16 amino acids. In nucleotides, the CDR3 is TGTGCCATCCGTGAGTCGACGCGGGGGCGCGCAGATACGCAGTATTTT. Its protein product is CAIRESTRGRADTQYF.

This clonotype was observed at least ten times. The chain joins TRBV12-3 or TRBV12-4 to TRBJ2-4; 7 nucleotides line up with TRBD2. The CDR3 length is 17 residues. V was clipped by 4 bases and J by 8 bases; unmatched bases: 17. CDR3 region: CASSSKIGLAEWDIQYF. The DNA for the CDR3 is TGTGCCAGCAGTTCCAAAATTGGGCTAGCGGAGTGGGACATTCAGTACTTC.

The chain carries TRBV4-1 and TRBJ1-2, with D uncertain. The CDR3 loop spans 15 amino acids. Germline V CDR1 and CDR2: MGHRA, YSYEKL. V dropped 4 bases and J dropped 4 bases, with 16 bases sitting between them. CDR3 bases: TGCGCCAGCAGCCTAACTACCGGTCCACGCTATGGCTACACCTTC. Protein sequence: CASSLTTGPRYGYTF.

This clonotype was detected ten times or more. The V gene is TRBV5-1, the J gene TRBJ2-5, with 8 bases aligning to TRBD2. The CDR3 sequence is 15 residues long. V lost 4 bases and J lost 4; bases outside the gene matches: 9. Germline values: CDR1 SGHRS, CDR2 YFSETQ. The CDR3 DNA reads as TGCGCCAGCAGCCCTGGCCCGGGGGGGAGAGAGACCCAGTACTTC. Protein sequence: CASSPGPGGRETQYF.

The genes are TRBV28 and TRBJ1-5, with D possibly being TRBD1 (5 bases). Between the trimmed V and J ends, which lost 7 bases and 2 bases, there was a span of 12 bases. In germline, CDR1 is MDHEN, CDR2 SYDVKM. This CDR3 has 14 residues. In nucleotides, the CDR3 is TGTGCCAGCAAACCACAGGAGGGCAATCAGCCCCAGCATTTT. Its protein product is CASKPQEGNQPQHF.

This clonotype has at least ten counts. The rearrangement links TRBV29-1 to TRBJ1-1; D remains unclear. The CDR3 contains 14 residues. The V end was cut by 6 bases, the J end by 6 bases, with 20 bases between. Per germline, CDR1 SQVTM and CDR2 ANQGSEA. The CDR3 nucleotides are TGCAGCGTCACCCCGGACGGTTTAGGCGCTGAAGCTTTCTTT. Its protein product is CSVTPDGLGAEAFF.

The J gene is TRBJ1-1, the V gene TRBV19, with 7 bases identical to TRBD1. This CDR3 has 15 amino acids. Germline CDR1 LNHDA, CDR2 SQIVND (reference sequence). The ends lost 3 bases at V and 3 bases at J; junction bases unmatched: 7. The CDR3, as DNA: TGTGCCAGTAGTATGGAACAGGGGTGGGACACTGAAGCTTTCTTT. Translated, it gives CASSMEQGWDTEAFF. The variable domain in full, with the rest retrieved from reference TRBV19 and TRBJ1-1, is DGGITQSPKYLFRKEGQNVTLSCEQNLNHDAMYWYRQDPGQGLRLIYYSQIVNDFQKGDIAEGYSVSREKKESFPLTVTSAQKNPTAFYLCASSMEQGWDTEAFFGQGTRLTVV.

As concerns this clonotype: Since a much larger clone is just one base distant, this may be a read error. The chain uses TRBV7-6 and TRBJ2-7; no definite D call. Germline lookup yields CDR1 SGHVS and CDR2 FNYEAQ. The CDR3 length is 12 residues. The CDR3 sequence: CASSLGTDEQHF. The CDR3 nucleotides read TGTGCCAGCAGCTTAGGGACCGACGAGCAGCACTTC.

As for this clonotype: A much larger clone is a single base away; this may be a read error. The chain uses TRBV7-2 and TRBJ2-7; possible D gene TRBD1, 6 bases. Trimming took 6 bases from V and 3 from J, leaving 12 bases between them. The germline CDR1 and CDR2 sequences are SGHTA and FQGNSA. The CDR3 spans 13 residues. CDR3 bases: TGTGCCAGCAGTTTTGGACAGTTCTACGAGCAGTACTTC. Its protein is CASSFGQFYEQYF.

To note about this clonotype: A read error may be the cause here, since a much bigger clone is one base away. CDR3 DNA sequence: TGTGCCAGCAGTTCCGCCAGCTCGGGCAACAATGAGCATTTCTTC. This translates into CASSSASSGNNEHFF. This chain links TRBV6-9 with TRBJ2-1; no clear D gene. From germline, CDR1 is MNHGY and CDR2 SVAAGI. This CDR3 contains 15 residues.

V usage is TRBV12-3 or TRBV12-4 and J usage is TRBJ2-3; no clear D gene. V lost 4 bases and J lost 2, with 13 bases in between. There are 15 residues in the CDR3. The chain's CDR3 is CASSSLLKSTDTQYF. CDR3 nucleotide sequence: TGTGCCAGCAGTTCCCTACTGAAATCCACAGATACGCAGTATTTT.

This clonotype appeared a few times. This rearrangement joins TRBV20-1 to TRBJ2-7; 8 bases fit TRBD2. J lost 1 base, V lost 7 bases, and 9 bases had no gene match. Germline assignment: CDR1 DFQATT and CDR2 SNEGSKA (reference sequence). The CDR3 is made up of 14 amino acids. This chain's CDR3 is CSGAGDLGSYEQYF. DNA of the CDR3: TGCAGTGGAGCGGGAGATTTAGGGTCCTACGAGCAGTACTTC.

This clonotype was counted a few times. Here the CDR3 DNA reads TGCGCCAGCAGTGAGTCGATCGGGAGCACAGATACGCAGTATTTT. Protein sequence: CASSESIGSTDTQYF. The V gene is TRBV10-1, the J gene TRBJ2-3; no clear D gene. The V end lost 0 bases, the J end lost 0 bases, and 7 bases lay between the germline ends. The CDR3 totals 15 residues. Looked up from germline, CDR1 is WNHNN and CDR2 is SYGVQD (reference sequence).

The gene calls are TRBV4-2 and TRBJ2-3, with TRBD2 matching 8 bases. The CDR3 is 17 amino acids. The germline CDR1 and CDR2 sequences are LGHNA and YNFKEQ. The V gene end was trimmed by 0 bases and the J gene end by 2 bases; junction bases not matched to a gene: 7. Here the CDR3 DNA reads TGTGCCAGCAGCCAAGACTTAAGCGGGGGTGACACAGATACGCAGTATTTT. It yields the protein CASSQDLSGGDTDTQYF.

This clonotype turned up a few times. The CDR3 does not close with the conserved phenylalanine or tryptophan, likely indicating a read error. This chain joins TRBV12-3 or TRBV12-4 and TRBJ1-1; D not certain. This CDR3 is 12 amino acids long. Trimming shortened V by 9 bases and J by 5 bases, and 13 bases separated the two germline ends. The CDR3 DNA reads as TGTGCCAGTCTGAATTTTCAGACTGAAGCTTTCTCT. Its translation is CASLNFQTEAFS.